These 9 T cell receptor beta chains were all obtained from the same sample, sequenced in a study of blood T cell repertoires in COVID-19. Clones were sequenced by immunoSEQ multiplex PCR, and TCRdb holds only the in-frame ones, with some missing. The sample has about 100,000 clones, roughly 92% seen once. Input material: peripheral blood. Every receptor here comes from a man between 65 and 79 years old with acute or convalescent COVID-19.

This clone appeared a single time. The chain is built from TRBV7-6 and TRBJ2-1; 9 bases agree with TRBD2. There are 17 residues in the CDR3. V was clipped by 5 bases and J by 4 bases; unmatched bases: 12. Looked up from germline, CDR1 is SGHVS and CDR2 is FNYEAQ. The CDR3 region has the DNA TGTGCCAGCAGCCGAGAAGTGGGACTAGCCTCTTACAATGAGCAGTTCTTC. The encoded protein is CASSREVGLASYNEQFF.

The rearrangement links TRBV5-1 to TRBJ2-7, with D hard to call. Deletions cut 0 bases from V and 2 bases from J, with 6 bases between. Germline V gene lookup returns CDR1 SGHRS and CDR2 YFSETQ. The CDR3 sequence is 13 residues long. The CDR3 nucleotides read TGCGCCAGCAGCTTGGGTAATACCTACGAGCAGTACTTC. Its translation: CASSLGNTYEQYF.

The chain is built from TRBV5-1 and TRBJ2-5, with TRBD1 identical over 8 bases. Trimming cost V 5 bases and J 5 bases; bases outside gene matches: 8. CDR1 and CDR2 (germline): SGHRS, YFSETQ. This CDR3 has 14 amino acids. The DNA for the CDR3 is TGCGCCAGCAGGATCACAGGGGGTAGGGAGACCCAGTACTTC. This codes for CASRITGGRETQYF.

The CDR3 region is CAWSLASGREYEQYF. The CDR3 DNA reads as TGTGCCTGGAGTCTGGCATCCGGACGGGAGTACGAGCAGTACTTC. The chain employs TRBV30 and TRBJ2-7, with D perhaps TRBD2 (6 bases). The V end was cut by 2 bases, the J end by 4 bases, with 18 bases between. This CDR3 spans 15 amino acids. From germline, CDR1 is GTSNPN and CDR2 SVGIG (reference sequence). Looking up the rest from reference TRBV30 and TRBJ2-7 gives the full variable domain: SQTIHQWPATLVQPVGSPLSLECTVEGTSNPNLYWYRQAAGRGLQLLFYSVGIGQISSEVPQNLSASRPQDRQFILSSKKLLLSDSGFYLCAWSLASGREYEQYFGPGTRLTVT.

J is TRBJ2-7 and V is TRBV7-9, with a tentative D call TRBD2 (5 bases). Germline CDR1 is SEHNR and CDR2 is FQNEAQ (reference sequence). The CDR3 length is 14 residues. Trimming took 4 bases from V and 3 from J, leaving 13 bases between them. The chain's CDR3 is CASSSAVGDYEQYF. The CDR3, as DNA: TGTGCCAGCAGCTCCGCGGTGGGAGACTACGAGCAGTACTTC.

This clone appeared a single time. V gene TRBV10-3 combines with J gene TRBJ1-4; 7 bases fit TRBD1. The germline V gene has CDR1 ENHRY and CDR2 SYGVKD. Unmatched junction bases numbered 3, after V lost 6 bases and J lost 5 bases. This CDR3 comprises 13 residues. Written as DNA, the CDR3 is TGTGCCATCAGAGGACAGGAGAATGAAAAACTGTTTTTT. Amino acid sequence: CAIRGQENEKLFF.

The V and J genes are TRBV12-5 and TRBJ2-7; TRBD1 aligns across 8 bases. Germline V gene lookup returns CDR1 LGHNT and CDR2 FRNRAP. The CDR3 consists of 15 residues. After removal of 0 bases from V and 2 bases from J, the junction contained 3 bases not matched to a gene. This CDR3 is CASGLVQGEAYEQYF. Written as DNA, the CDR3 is TGTGCTAGTGGTTTGGTACAGGGGGAGGCCTACGAGCAGTACTTC.

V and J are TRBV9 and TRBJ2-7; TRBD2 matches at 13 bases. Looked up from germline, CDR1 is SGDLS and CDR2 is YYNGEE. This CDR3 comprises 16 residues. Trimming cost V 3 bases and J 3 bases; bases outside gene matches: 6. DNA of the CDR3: TGTGCCAGCAGCGCCGGTAGGACTAGCGGGAGCTACGAGCAGTACTTC. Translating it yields CASSAGRTSGSYEQYF.

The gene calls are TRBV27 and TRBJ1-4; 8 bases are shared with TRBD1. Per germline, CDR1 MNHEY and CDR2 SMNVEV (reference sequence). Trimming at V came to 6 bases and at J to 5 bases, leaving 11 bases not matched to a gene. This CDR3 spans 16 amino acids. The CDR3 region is CASRSMTGVRNEKLFF. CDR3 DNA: TGTGCCAGCAGGTCAATGACAGGGGTCCGAAATGAAAAACTGTTTTTT.